Below are 21 T cell receptor beta chains sequenced from a single sample in a study of blood T cell repertoires in COVID-19. Only in-frame clones appear in the TCRdb table, and some are missing; sequencing was by immunoSEQ multiplex PCR. The table shows under 200,000 clones, with roughly 83% occurring only once. The sample taken for sequencing was peripheral blood. All receptors derive from a man aged 18 to 35 with active or convalescent COVID-19.

V is TRBV10-3 and J is TRBJ1-6; D is undetermined. From germline, CDR1 is ENHRY and CDR2 SYGVKD. The CDR3 length is 16 residues. The germline V and J ends were trimmed by 0 bases and 0 bases, with 6 bases remaining between them. DNA of the CDR3: TGTGCCATCAGTGAGTCGGGGAGCTCCTATAATTCACCCCTCCACTTT. Amino acids: CAISESGSSYNSPLHF.

This clone was counted a single time. The chain joins TRBV19 to TRBJ2-5; D remains ambiguous. V lost 4 bases to trimming and J lost 1 base, with 7 bases between them. This CDR3 comprises 13 residues. CDR1 is LNHDA, CDR2 SQIVND, per germline (reference sequence). The CDR3 nucleotides read TGTGCCAGTAGTAGGGCAGCCCAAGAGACCCAGTACTTC. This gives the protein CASSRAAQETQYF. Full variable domain (rest looked up from reference TRBV19 and TRBJ2-5): DGGITQSPKYLFRKEGQNVTLSCEQNLNHDAMYWYRQDPGQGLRLIYYSQIVNDFQKGDIAEGYSVSREKKESFPLTVTSAQKNPTAFYLCASSRAAQETQYFGPGTRLLVL.

V usage is TRBV6-1 and J usage is TRBJ2-7; 8 nucleotides align to TRBD1. Trimming at V came to 5 bases and at J to 2 bases, leaving 5 bases not matched to a gene. This CDR3 is built from 14 residues. The V gene's germline CDR1 is MNHNS and CDR2 SASEGT. As DNA, the CDR3 is TGTGCCAGCAGTCAGGACAGGGCCCCCTACGAGCAGTACTTC. It is translated as CASSQDRAPYEQYF.

The chain couples TRBV5-1 to TRBJ2-5, with 8 bases lining up with TRBD2. The ends lost 9 bases at V and 4 bases at J; junction bases unmatched: 8. The CDR3 runs to 13 residues. Germline V gene sequence: CDR1 SGHRS, CDR2 YFSETQ. The CDR3: CATARGAGETQYF. The CDR3 bases are TGCGCCACCGCGCGGGGGGCAGGAGAGACCCAGTACTTC. Using reference TRBV5-1 and TRBJ2-5 for the parts outside the CDR3, the full variable domain is KAGVTQTPRYLIKTRGQQVTLSCSPISGHRSVSWYQQTPGQGLQFLFEYFSETQRNKGNFPGRFSGRQFSNSRSEMNVSTLELGDSALYLCATARGAGETQYFGPGTRLLVL.

The rearrangement uses TRBV5-4 and TRBJ2-1, with D perhaps TRBD1 (7 bases). This CDR3 is built from 16 residues. The germline gives CDR1 SGHNT, CDR2 YYREEE (reference sequence). V was clipped by 2 bases and J by 4 bases, with 16 bases between them. The CDR3 DNA follows: TGTGCCAGCAGCTTTGGTGGAGGGGGCAATTACAATGAGCAGTTCTTC. Its translation is CASSFGGGGNYNEQFF.

V gene TRBV6-5 combines with J gene TRBJ1-2; TRBD1 matches 7 bases. The CDR3 consists of 15 residues. CDR1 and CDR2 (germline): MNHEY, SVGAGI. V was clipped by 6 bases and J by 1 base; unmatched bases: 8. CDR3 nucleotide sequence: TGTGCCAGCAGGCGGACCGGGACAGTTAACTATGGCTACACCTTC. Protein: CASRRTGTVNYGYTF.

V and J are TRBV6-6 and TRBJ1-1; 8 bases agree with TRBD1. Looked up from germline, CDR1 is MNHNY and CDR2 is SVGAGI (reference sequence). The length of the CDR3 is 18 residues. V lost 5 bases and J lost 4; bases outside the gene matches: 18. CDR3 DNA sequence: TGTGCCAGCAGTCCAAGACCCCCGGACAGGGTGGGAGGCACTGAAGCTTTCTTT. This encodes CASSPRPPDRVGGTEAFF.

The genes are TRBV5-6 and TRBJ2-2; D is unclear. Trimming took 0 bases from V and 4 from J, leaving 16 bases between them. Germline CDR1 and CDR2: SGHDT and YYEEEE. This CDR3 has 17 residues. The CDR3 sequence: CASSLVDSFESTGELFF. In DNA form, the CDR3 reads TGTGCCAGCAGCTTGGTTGACTCCTTCGAATCCACCGGGGAGCTGTTTTTT.

V usage is TRBV5-1 and J usage is TRBJ2-5; D not resolved. Trimming left V 3 bases short and J 3 bases short, with 15 bases between. Germline V gene sequence: CDR1 SGHRS, CDR2 YFSETQ. The CDR3 loop spans 15 amino acids. For the CDR3, the DNA is TGCGCCAGCAGCTGGGCCAGGTCGTCCGAAGAGACCCAGTACTTC. Amino acid sequence: CASSWARSSEETQYF.

V is TRBV10-3 and J is TRBJ1-4, with TRBD1 identical over 8 bases. J gave up 7 bases and V 6 bases, and 4 bases lay outside the gene matches. The CDR3 sequence is 13 residues long. From germline, CDR1 is ENHRY and CDR2 SYGVKD. CDR3 sequence (DNA): TGTGCCATCAGGGGGACAGGTGGTGAAAAACTGTTTTTT. Residues: CAIRGTGGEKLFF.

The V and J genes are TRBV6-6 and TRBJ1-1, with TRBD1 identical over 8 bases. The CDR3 runs 14 residues. V dropped 6 bases and J dropped 2; count of bases not matched to a gene: 5. Germline values: CDR1 MNHNY, CDR2 SVGAGI (reference sequence). The chain's CDR3 is CASRRGQGNTEAFF. DNA for the CDR3: TGTGCCAGCAGACGCGGACAGGGAAACACTGAAGCTTTCTTT.

This sequence joins TRBV19 and TRBJ2-1, with 8 positions matching TRBD2. Per the germline V gene, CDR1 is LNHDA and CDR2 is SQIVND (reference sequence). The junction had 11 bases not matched to a gene; V was cut back by 0 bases and J by 7 bases. The CDR3 has 17 amino acids. CDR3 amino acids: CASSIDRAQREWNEQFF. The CDR3, as DNA: TGTGCCAGTAGTATAGATCGTGCCCAGCGGGAGTGGAATGAGCAGTTCTTC.

J is TRBJ2-1 and V is TRBV11-3; possible D gene TRBD2, 6 bases. Trimming left V 4 bases short and J 3 bases short, with 7 bases between. Germline V gene sequence: CDR1 SGHNT, CDR2 YENEEA. The CDR3 extends over 13 amino acids. CDR3 bases: TGTGCCAGCAGCTCTAGCGTCTACAATGAGCAGTTCTTC. Translated: CASSSSVYNEQFF.

This chain connects TRBV18 to TRBJ1-5; 9 nucleotides agree with TRBD1. From germline, CDR1 is KGHSH and CDR2 LQKENI. This CDR3 has 14 residues. The J segment lost 7 bases and the V segment lost 6 bases, leaving 7 bases of the junction unmatched. CDR3 protein: CASSQSGQGQPQHF. The CDR3 region has the DNA TGTGCCAGCTCGCAGTCGGGACAGGGACAGCCCCAGCATTTT.

The rearrangement links TRBV21-1 to TRBJ2-5; the table's D call, TRBD2, has no DNA check behind it. TRBV21-1 is termed a pseudogene. The CDR3 runs to 16 residues. The CDR3 DNA reads as TGTGCCAGCAGCAGGAGAGGGGGGGCCCACCAAGAGACCCAGTACTTC. Amino acid sequence: CASSRRGGAHQETQYF.

The rearrangement joins TRBV6-6 to TRBJ1-6, with a weak D call TRBD1 (5 bases). Per germline, CDR1 MNHNY and CDR2 SVGAGI (reference sequence). The V gene lost 0 bases and the J gene lost 7 bases, with 10 bases spanning the gap. The CDR3 has 15 amino acids. The CDR3 spells CASSYSGYRNSPLHF. CDR3 bases: TGTGCCAGCAGTTACTCCGGCTACAGGAATTCACCCCTCCACTTT.

The genes are TRBV7-8 and TRBJ2-5, with TRBD2 matching 8 bases. Germline assignment: CDR1 SGHVS and CDR2 FQNEAQ. After removal of 1 base from V and 1 base from J, the junction contained 2 bases not matched to a gene. The CDR3 consists of 15 residues. The CDR3 is CASSLVAGSQETQYF. In nucleotides, the CDR3 is TGTGCCAGCAGCTTAGTAGCGGGAAGCCAAGAGACCCAGTACTTC.

The J gene is TRBJ1-3, the V gene TRBV6-1; unclear D gene. The germline V gene encodes CDR1 MNHNS and CDR2 SASEGT. Trimming removed 2 bases at V and 0 bases at J, with 8 bases between. The CDR3 covers 15 residues. The CDR3 DNA follows: TGTGCCAGCAGTGAACACTCGATCTCTGGAAACACCATATATTTT. This encodes CASSEHSISGNTIYF.

This clone was seen only once. The chain combines TRBV11-2 with TRBJ2-7; D ambiguous. The CDR3 is 16 amino acids. Trimming left V 1 base short and J 2 bases short, with 15 bases between. Germline-derived CDR1 and CDR2 are SGHAT and FQNNGV. The CDR3: CASSLAETLVTYEQYF. CDR3 in DNA: TGTGCCAGCAGCTTAGCCGAGACATTGGTAACCTACGAGCAGTACTTC.

This clone was counted between two and nine times. J is TRBJ1-5 and V is TRBV2; 10 bases fit TRBD1. The CDR3 runs to 15 residues. V trimming: 6 bases; J trimming: 2 bases; junction bases outside the gene matches: 4. Per germline, CDR1 SNHLY and CDR2 FYNNEI. The CDR3 here is CASSRQGAGNQPQHF. The CDR3, as DNA: TGTGCCAGCAGCCGACAGGGGGCCGGCAATCAGCCCCAGCATTTT. Complete variable domain (other parts from reference TRBV2 and TRBJ1-5): EPEVTQTPSHQVTQMGQEVILRCVPISNHLYFYWYRQILGQKVEFLVSFYNNEISEKSEIFDDQFSVERPDGSNFTLKIRSTKLEDSAMYFCASSRQGAGNQPQHFGDGTRLSIL.

The chain has TRBV5-6 and TRBJ1-2; a weak D match, TRBD1 (6 bases). CDR1 and CDR2 (germline): SGHDT, YYEEEE. The CDR3 length is 16 residues. V was pared by 3 bases and J by 1 base, with 16 bases between. This CDR3 is CASSSGVGAFNYGYTF. CDR3 DNA: TGTGCCAGCAGCTCGGGTGTGGGGGCCTTTAACTATGGCTACACCTTC.